This T cell receptor beta chain comes out of a study of T cells after yellow fever vaccination. General study findings and limits: Though it reached lower strength, the secondary response hit its peak faster, day 5 versus 15. Abundant bulk-population clonotypes could contaminate the FACS-sorted repertoires. Post-booster samples contained most primary-vaccination clones (around 96% CD4, around 90% CD8).

This CDR3 has 15 amino acids. J gave up 4 bases and V 3 bases, and 6 bases lay outside the gene matches. From germline, CDR1 is SNHLY and CDR2 FYNNEI. Note on this clonotype: Its target is unknown.

TCRdb independently ran MiXCR on the 5' RACE reads; one entry per CDR3 protein. The sample lists approximately 170,000 distinct CDR3 sequences, about 11% occurring once. The sample in question was CD8+ T cells sorted from PBMCs, obtained 15 days after the yellow fever booster vaccination. This receptor was identified in a man between 18 and 35 years old who received the YFV17D yellow fever vaccine. The genes are TRBV2 and TRBJ2-7, with 10 bases identical to TRBD1. CDR3 nucleotides: TGTGCCAGCAGTGACCTCCGACAGGGGGCTTACGAGCAGTACTTC. Protein product: CASSDLRQGAYEQYF.